This T cell receptor (beta chain) is drawn from a study of low-dose radiotherapy and immunotherapy resistance in tumors (dated by TCRdb to the early 2020s). Describing the broader study: Patients in Cohort 1 were given 0.5 Gy per fraction every 2 weeks, and the prescribed total PTV dose was 6.5 Gy. For Cohort 2, the dose was 1 Gy per fraction given every two weeks, adding up to 13 Gy in total across 26 weeks. Eight patients were included in the translational analysis, namely three from the first dose cohort plus the first five from the second dose cohort. Patients were given nivolumab as a 240 mg flat dose every two weeks and ipilimumab at 1 mg/kg every six weeks, with both drugs delivered intravenously. Cyclophosphamide 200 mg/m2 was administered intravenously every two weeks, one day before each radiation and immunotherapy administration. The trial did not randomize participants into treatment groups. Starting on cycle 1 day 1, patients took 300 mg of aspirin by mouth once daily for four cycles.

The donors came from RACIN, which was a single-arm phase I dose-escalation trial that paired nivolumab and ipilimumab with aspirin, low-dose cyclophosphamide and low-dose radiotherapy. Eligible patients had advanced, TIL-negative solid tumors. Turning to this clonotype: What this receptor recognizes is not known. There are no base qualities to consult, and no much larger clone falls within one base.

CDR1 LGHNA and CDR2 YSLEER are derived from the germline V gene. V is clipped by 0 bases and J by 7 bases, and the sequence between their germline boundaries is 13 bases long. Counted from cysteine to phenylalanine, this CDR3 has 15 amino acids. Only CDR3 DNA is held: 45 bases, read in frame from base 1. To make first-strand cDNA, Superscript III was used along with a set of TRAV- and TRBV-specific primers so that both the TCRalpha and TCRbeta chains were covered. TCRs were amplified for 20 PCR cycles with Phusion, using a constant-region primer paired with the adapter attached to the V primers. The MessageAmp II aRNA Amplification Kit was used to amplify the isolated mRNA, with in vitro transcription run for 16 hours at 37 degrees C. The Dynabeads mRNA DIRECT Purification Kit was used to isolate mRNA for TCR sequencing. A second approximately 25-cycle Phusion PCR added indexed Illumina adapters, and products were purified with AMPure XP beads. For the original study's pipeline: Custom Perl scripts pooled TCR sequences encoding the same protein, removed out-of-frame sequences and computed each clonotype's abundance. Any TCR sequence backed by just one read was left out of the analysis. Among the metrics used to describe the repertoires were Shannon entropy, Gini index, clonality, richness, and the frequency of TCRs shared between repertoires. Using fastp trimming at Q25 and MiXCR clonotype assembly, TCRdb reanalyzed the public sequencing data and kept in-frame beta chains. Records with the same CDR3 protein are collapsed into one entry carrying the most frequent genes and DNA. TCRdb's processing, not the authors' own work, is the source of the V and J calls. This sample gives 13,000 to 15,000 distinct CDR3 sequences in total; roughly 75% of them show up just once. About 5% of the sample belongs to the ten largest clones.

The V gene is TRBV4-3 and the J gene is TRBJ1-5; no confident D gene assignment can be made. The TCR was taken from a human donor with advanced metastatic prostate, ovarian, gallbladder or colorectal cancer (not recorded which). This table probably holds off-target reads from a library built for another chain. The DNA sequence follows: TGCGCCAGCAGCCAAGAGTCCACAGATGGCCAGCCCCAGCATTTT. Protein translation: CASSQESTDGQPQHF.